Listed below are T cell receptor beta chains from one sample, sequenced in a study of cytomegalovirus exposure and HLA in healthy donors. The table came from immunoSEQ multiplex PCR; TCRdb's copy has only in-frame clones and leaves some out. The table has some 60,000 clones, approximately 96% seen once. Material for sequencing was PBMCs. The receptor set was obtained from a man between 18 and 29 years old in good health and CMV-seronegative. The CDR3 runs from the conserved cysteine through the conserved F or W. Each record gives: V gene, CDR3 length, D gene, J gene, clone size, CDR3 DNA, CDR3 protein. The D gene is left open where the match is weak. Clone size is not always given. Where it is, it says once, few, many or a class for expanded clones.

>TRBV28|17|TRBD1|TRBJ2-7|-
TGTGCCACCCAAGGGACAGAAAAACGGATTATGCGATACGAGCAGTACTTC
CATQGTEKRIMRYEQYF
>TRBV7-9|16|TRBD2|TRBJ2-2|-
TGTGCCAGCAGCCCCTTGGGAGCGGGAGTCGCCGGGGAGCTGTTTTTT
CASSPLGAGVAGELFF
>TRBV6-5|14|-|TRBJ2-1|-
TGTGCCAGCGCGGTCGGGGACTCATACAATGAGCAGTTCTTC
CASAVGDSYNEQFF
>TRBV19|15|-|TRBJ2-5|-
TGTGCCAGTGCTAAAGGGGGACACCCTGAAGAGACCCAGTACTTC
CASAKGGHPEETQYF
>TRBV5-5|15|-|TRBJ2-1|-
TGTGCCAGCAGCTTGGTGGGAGTGGAAGCCAATGAGCAGTTCTTC
CASSLVGVEANEQFF
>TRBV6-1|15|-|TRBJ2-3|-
TGTGCCAGTGGACAACCCCATTCGGGCACAGATACGCAGTATTTT
CASGQPHSGTDTQYF
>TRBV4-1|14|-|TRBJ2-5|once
TGCGCCAGCAGCCAAGTAGGGGTCCAAGAGACCCAGTACTTC
CASSQVGVQETQYF
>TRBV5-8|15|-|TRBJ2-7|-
TGTGCCAGCAGCTTGGAGGAGGGGTCGTCCTACGAGCAGTACTTC
CASSLEEGSSYEQYF
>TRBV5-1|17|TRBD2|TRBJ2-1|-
TGCGCCAGCAGCTGGCAGGGGACTAGCGGAGGTATCGATGAGCAGTTCTTC
CASSWQGTSGGIDEQFF
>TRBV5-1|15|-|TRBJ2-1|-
TGCGCCAGCACCACTTTGGGGGCTGGTTACAATGAGCAGTTCTTC
CASTTLGAGYNEQFF
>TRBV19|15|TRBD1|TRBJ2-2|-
TGTGCCAGTAGTCTCAGGGGGCACTTAACCGGGGAGCTGTTTTTT
CASSLRGHLTGELFF